This TCR beta chain originates from a study of blood T cell repertoires in COVID-19. About the study: Sources were T cells, B-cell-depleted T cells, or PBMCs; the material itself was cDNA or gDNA.

Clinical history as reported by participants underpinned cohort assignment. The recovered donors of Cohort 3 showed two negative PCRs, clearance, or symptom resolution. Per germline, CDR1 GTSNPN and CDR2 SVGIG (reference sequence). J was trimmed by 5 bases and V by 2 bases; bases with no gene match: 9. The CDR3 totals 15 residues. Per the original data handling: Reference gene primers were amplified, and this amplification served to estimate nucleated cell counts. Using immunoSEQ multiplex PCR, the repertoire was profiled, and TCRdb retains in-frame clones only, with some absent. V and J calls and clone size follow that table, whereas D and trimming were derived from the DNA. The sample holds under 300,000 clones, just over 85% seen once.

The receptor was derived from a man younger than 35 who had recovered from COVID-19. The V and J genes are TRBV30 and TRBJ2-5; 9 bases align to TRBD1. Input material: PBMCs or T cells enriched from blood (not recorded which). CDR3 amino acids: CAWSPPDRGEETQYF. The CDR3 region has the DNA TGTGCCTGGAGTCCCCCGGACAGGGGAGAGGAGACCCAGTACTTC.